This TCR beta chain was retrieved from a study of beta chain features in type 1 diabetes listed by TCRdb under 2018. With regard to the full study: Patients and healthy donors did not differ in mean age, gender distribution, total cell number or subset yield. In the study, recently diagnosed type 1 diabetes patients and matched healthy donors were compared on the TCRB repertoires of their sorted circulating CD4+ T cell subsets. A total of under 120,000,000 sorted cells were examined across all samples, and RNA yield correlated strongly with the number of cells per subset. Regulatory and stem cell-like memory subsets were isolated from only 8 patients and about 8 healthy donors, whereas naive and central memory subsets came from all 28 donors. Study-wide findings and limitations: Because cDNA was sequenced instead of genomic DNA, highly expressing activated cells could be over-represented, though the groups showed no difference in activation or CD3 levels. A moderate but significant shortening of TCRB CDR3 length was observed in type 1 diabetes patients in all four CD4+ subsets. Because the HLA sub-analyses included only small numbers of individuals, any influence of HLA type on TCRB rearrangement was left unresolved. Patients with type 1 diabetes made fewer insertions and deleted more nucleotides at VDJ recombination sites, implying thymic rearrangement abnormalities. PCR may preferentially amplify shorter templates, but because patient and control samples were amplified and corrected together, any resulting skew would affect both groups equally. Naive, central memory and regulatory TCRB repertoires appeared to be more alike among patients than among healthy donors.

According to the germline V gene, CDR1 reads SGHTA and CDR2 reads FQGNSA. The CDR3 has 19 amino acids, counting the end cysteine and phenylalanine. Only the CDR3 DNA is retained, 57 bases long and in frame from the first base. V is cut back by 5 bases and J by 6 bases, with 20 bases in the junction unmatched. A single peripheral blood draw of approximately 110 mL on average was collected from each donor into heparinised tubes. A BD FACSAria II was used to sort naive, central memory, regulatory and stem cell-like memory CD4+ T cells with a panel that included CD45RO, CCR7, CD25, CD127, CD95 and CD27. All sorted populations exceeded 95% purity. Right away, PBMCs were isolated by Lymphoprep density gradient centrifugation and were stained directly, with no culture step. So that batch effects would be minimized, each experiment stained and sorted samples in pairs, pairing one healthy donor with one patient.

All of the isolated RNA was reverse transcribed with the High Capacity cDNA Reverse Transcription Kit, so expressed TCRB transcripts were sequenced. Deep immunoSEQ sequencing was applied to naive, central memory and regulatory T cell samples, giving an average of about 3.8 million total reads per sample. Sorted cells were lysed in RLT buffer, and RNA was extracted using DNase-treated RNeasy Micro or Mini kits according to cell number. Each cell subset was processed on its own to prevent cross-contamination, while patient and healthy donor samples were processed together. TCRB sequences were amplified from cDNA with the immunoSEQ multiplex PCR, producing 87-bp fragments spanning the CDR3 region. Sequencing of the amplicons was done on the Illumina HiSeq platform. Per the source publication's procedure: Synthetic template baselines were used to correct PCR bias computationally, reads within Hamming distance 2 were collapsed, and singletons that could not be merged were discarded. By aligning reads against IMGT, V, D and J genes, CDR3 length, and insertions or deletions at six rearrangement sites were assigned. Within each subset, clonotype counts were normalized to the number of sorted cells before true diversity and Gini coefficients were calculated with the tcR R package. The overlap coefficient, calculated on TCRB nucleotide sequences, was used to quantify repertoire sharing. As a proxy for the pre-selection repertoire, out-of-frame TCRB sequences from naive cells were analyzed. The source is immuneACCESS, and TCRdb retained only in-frame sequences with V and J called. Part of the clones is not carried over; for the studies checked, unresolved V genes explain less than half of this, and the remainder is unexplained. The DNA gave D and trimming, while V, J and clone size come from that table. The sample table holds some 290,000 clones, of which approximately 25% were seen once. The ten largest clones take up 0.012% of the sample.

In the case of this clone: Which antigen it targets is not known. No much larger clonotype is one base removed from it; base qualities were not supplied.

Here the chain combines TRBV7-2 and TRBJ2-1, with 9 junctional bases fitting TRBD2. The specimen sequenced was naive CD4+ T cells from blood. What the cell subset or site label conveys for this sample: true naive CD4+ T cells. The sequence came from a young woman with type 1 diabetes. The CDR3 protein: CASSPRTGTSSLMGNEQFF. The sequence in DNA is TGTGCCAGCAGCCCGCGTACCGGGACTAGCTCTTTGATGGGCAATGAGCAGTTCTTC.